The 8 T cell receptor beta chains below come from one sample, sequenced in a study of T cells after yellow fever vaccination (dated by TCRdb to between 2018 and 2021). In the paper's terms, the treatment or condition label means: live attenuated yellow fever vaccine strain. The method behind the library was 5' RACE. TCRdb records Illumina HiSeq 2500 as the sequencer. TCRdb itself trimmed the public reads at Q25 with fastp, ran MiXCR and retained productive beta chains. Each CDR3 protein gets just one entry, which takes the most common genes and DNA from the rows behind it. Here the sample has about 230,000 distinct CDR3 sequences; less than 7.5% occur a single time. The ten largest clonotypes hold approximately 1% of the sample. The specimen comprised CD4+ T cells sorted from PBMCs, sampled on the day of the yellow fever booster vaccination. The receptors originated from a man aged 25-45 years who received the YFV17D yellow fever vaccine.

This clonotype was seen only a few times. J is TRBJ2-3 and V is TRBV20-1; maybe TRBD1 (5 bases). CDR3 length equals 12 residues. Trimming took 4 bases from V and 3 from J, leaving 8 bases between them. Germline V CDR1 and CDR2: DFQATT, SNEGSKA (reference sequence). DNA for the CDR3: TGCAGTGCTAAGTCAGGGACAGATACGCAGTATTTT. This translates into CSAKSGTDTQYF.

This clonotype was counted at least ten times. The chain has TRBV27 and TRBJ2-2; no clear D. With 2 bases removed from V and 7 bases from J, the gap between germline ends came to 14 bases. The CDR3 consists of 15 residues. CDR1 is MNHEY, CDR2 SMNVEV, per germline (reference sequence). Here the CDR3 reads CASSLRQRVYGELFF. The DNA of the CDR3 is TGTGCCAGCAGTTTACGACAAAGGGTTTACGGGGAGCTGTTTTTT.

In this sample, this clonotype turned up many times. The chain employs TRBV7-8 and TRBJ2-5; a possible D gene is TRBD2 (7 bases). Trimming cost V 5 bases and J 5 bases, with 21 bases left between them. The CDR3 has 16 amino acids. Germline V gene data show CDR1 as SGHVS and CDR2 as FQNEAQ. The CDR3 DNA reads as TGTGCCAGCAGCCCCAGACTGGCGGGGGCGGGGGAGACCCAGTACTTC. Translated, it gives CASSPRLAGAGETQYF.

This clonotype came up a few times. V gene TRBV6-1 combines with J gene TRBJ2-3; 7 nucleotides match TRBD2. Germline V gene lookup returns CDR1 MNHNS and CDR2 SASEGT. There are 15 residues in the CDR3. The V segment lost 6 bases and the J segment 0 bases; nucleotides outside the gene matches: 6. In DNA, the CDR3 is TGTGCCAGCAGATTGCTAGCGGAGAGCACAGATACGCAGTATTTT. Its translation: CASRLLAESTDTQYF.

This clonotype was detected many times. The gene calls are TRBV20-1 and TRBJ2-5; D remains unclear. Per germline, CDR1 DFQATT and CDR2 SNEGSKA (reference sequence). The CDR3 sequence is 16 residues long. The V and J ends lost 0 bases and 5 bases respectively, with 19 bases between them. The CDR3 here is CSARDPSPRTSETQYF. The CDR3 DNA follows: TGCAGTGCTAGAGACCCCTCCCCCAGAACGAGTGAGACCCAGTACTTC.

This sequence joins TRBV15 and TRBJ2-6; D is uncertain. Trimming removed 5 bases from V and 2 bases from J, with 16 bases in between. The CDR3 totals 17 residues. From germline, CDR1 is LNHNV and CDR2 YYDKDF (reference sequence). In nucleotides, the CDR3 is TGTGCCACCAGCGGGCAGCGCAAAAAGACTGGGGCCAACGTCCTGACTTTC. Translation gives CATSGQRKKTGANVLTF.

This clonotype was observed at least ten times. This chain uses TRBV7-2 with TRBJ2-3; D is unclear. Between the trimmed V and J ends, which lost 7 bases and 2 bases, there was a span of 10 bases. CDR3 length: 13 residues. From germline, CDR1 is SGHTA and CDR2 FQGNSA. The DNA of the CDR3 is TGTGCCAGCACACCGGGTCCCACAGATACGCAGTATTTT. It is translated as CASTPGPTDTQYF.

This clonotype was recorded many times. The chain employs TRBV30 and TRBJ2-5; D is ambiguous. CDR1 GTSNPN and CDR2 SVGIG come from the germline V gene (reference sequence). Trimming took 1 base from V and 5 from J, leaving 11 bases between them. This CDR3 is 13 amino acids long. The CDR3 region is CAWSGQAPETQYF. The CDR3 nucleotides read TGTGCCTGGAGTGGGCAGGCCCCGGAGACCCAGTACTTC.